The rows below give T cell receptor beta chains drawn from one sample of a study of OX40 agonist ivuxolimab in advanced cancers. Sequencing used immunoSEQ multiplex PCR; TCRdb keeps in-frame clones, though not all of them. The top ten hold about 13% of the sample, which has tens of thousands of clones, 91% seen once. Sequencing was performed on CD4+ or CD8+ T cells sorted from blood, taken in a trial of the OX40 agonist ivuxolimab. These receptor sequences come from an adult with an advanced solid tumor such as melanoma, head and neck, liver or kidney cancer. The CDR3 runs from the conserved cysteine through the conserved F or W. The D gene is left open where the match is weak. Clone sizes are given selectively: once, few, many, or a class where the clone is expanded.

J: TRBJ2-1
D: NA
V: TRBV7-9
size: NA
CDR3: CASSPRSGYNEQFF

J: TRBJ2-2
D: NA
V: TRBV2
size: NA
CDR3: CASSDRDTTGELFF

J: TRBJ1-2
D: NA
V: TRBV29-1
size: NA
CDR3: CSVEAWGALSYTF

J: TRBJ2-3
D: TRBD2
V: TRBV5-1
size: NA
CDR3: CASSPGTSGTDTQYF

J: TRBJ2-7
D: NA
V: TRBV28
size: NA
CDR3: CASSLGPPIPRYEQYF

J: TRBJ1-1
D: TRBD1
V: TRBV7-9
size: NA
CDR3: CASSFRDSKNTEAFF

J: TRBJ1-5
D: TRBD1
V: TRBV10-2
size: NA
CDR3: CASRRGQGWNQPQHF

J: TRBJ2-7
D: TRBD2
V: TRBV19
size: NA
CDR3: CASSMTSGENSYEQYF

J: TRBJ1-1
D: NA
V: TRBV19
size: NA
CDR3: CASTLDEGWLTEAFF

J: TRBJ2-7
D: TRBD2
V: TRBV6-1
size: NA
CDR3: CASSASPSRGGAYEQYF

J: TRBJ2-1
D: NA
V: TRBV28
size: NA
CDR3: CASSFPLQKVSYNEQFF

J: TRBJ1-3
D: NA
V: TRBV5-4
size: once
CDR3: CASSPIEEGRSGNTIYF

J: TRBJ1-5
D: NA
V: TRBV4-1
size: NA
CDR3: CASSPKDGSNQPQHF

J: TRBJ2-1
D: TRBD2
V: TRBV27
size: once
CDR3: CASTLGGGYNEQFF

J: TRBJ2-3
D: NA
V: TRBV19
size: NA
CDR3: CASQEGPIGDTQYF

J: TRBJ2-7
D: TRBD2
V: TRBV7-2
size: NA
CDR3: CASSLLGGRADEQYF

J: TRBJ2-7
D: NA
V: TRBV5-1
size: NA
CDR3: CASSNGDGSYEQYF

J: TRBJ2-1
D: NA
V: TRBV14
size: NA
CDR3: CASSQASGAYNEQFF

J: TRBJ2-7
D: NA
V: TRBV19
size: NA
CDR3: CASRGVGQGGYEQYF

J: TRBJ2-2
D: NA
V: TRBV7-9
size: once
CDR3: CASSLEARRLTDTGELFF

J: TRBJ2-2
D: NA
V: TRBV7-9
size: NA
CDR3: CASSLTQNTGELFF

J: TRBJ1-1
D: TRBD1
V: TRBV5-4
size: NA
CDR3: CASSPAQGAPNTEAFF

J: TRBJ2-7
D: NA
V: TRBV9
size: NA
CDR3: CASSGDTYEQYF

J: TRBJ2-1
D: NA
V: TRBV6-1
size: NA
CDR3: CASSPRENNEQFF

J: TRBJ2-5
D: NA
V: TRBV21-1
size: NA
CDR3: CASSKALTDGQETQYF

J: TRBJ2-3
D: TRBD2
V: TRBV27
size: NA
CDR3: CASSWIAGGFTDTQYF

J: TRBJ2-2
D: NA
V: TRBV27
size: NA
CDR3: CASSSIILDYGHTGELFF

J: TRBJ1-2
D: TRBD1
V: TRBV27
size: few
CDR3: CASSQTGLGYTF

J: TRBJ1-1
D: TRBD1
V: TRBV6-1
size: NA
CDR3: CASSRTGTVNTEAFF

J: TRBJ2-1
D: TRBD2
V: TRBV27
size: NA
CDR3: CASSLGTSGSNEQFF

J: TRBJ2-1
D: NA
V: TRBV9
size: NA
CDR3: CASGQGPPYNEQFF

J: TRBJ2-2
D: NA
V: TRBV6-1
size: once
CDR3: CASSEEGGNTGELFF

J: TRBJ2-7
D: TRBD2
V: TRBV6-1
size: NA
CDR3: CASSLSPSGIYEQYF

J: TRBJ2-3
D: NA
V: TRBV27
size: NA
CDR3: CASSLSAQGSRTDTQYF

J: TRBJ2-1
D: TRBD2
V: TRBV4-1
size: NA
CDR3: CASSQEVGLAGGLYNEQFF

J: TRBJ2-3
D: TRBD1
V: TRBV5-1
size: NA
CDR3: CASSLGVGDRAPDTQYF

J: TRBJ2-7
D: NA
V: TRBV4-1
size: NA
CDR3: CASSQDMGGHSSSYEQYF

J: TRBJ1-3
D: TRBD1
V: TRBV7-6
size: NA
CDR3: CASSLAGGTGGRNTIYF

J: TRBJ2-3
D: TRBD2
V: TRBV7-9
size: NA
CDR3: CASSRLAGVDSTDTQYF

J: TRBJ2-7
D: NA
V: TRBV29-1
size: once
CDR3: CSPSPTGYYEQYF

J: TRBJ2-1
D: NA
V: TRBV27
size: NA
CDR3: CASSSSSYNEQFF

J: TRBJ2-7
D: NA
V: TRBV12-5
size: NA
CDR3: CASGLGNYEQYF

J: TRBJ2-5
D: NA
V: TRBV28
size: NA
CDR3: CASSYPLKLTEYQETQYF

J: TRBJ2-1
D: NA
V: TRBV7-7
size: NA
CDR3: CASSLTGVLDEQFF

J: TRBJ2-1
D: TRBD2
V: TRBV4-3
size: NA
CDR3: CASSQDWQGLALNNEQFF

J: TRBJ2-1
D: NA
V: TRBV28
size: NA
CDR3: CASSPKIGGRNEQFF

J: TRBJ1-1
D: NA
V: TRBV27
size: once
CDR3: CASSTDLGNTEAFF

J: TRBJ2-3
D: TRBD2
V: TRBV11-2
size: NA
CDR3: CASSLVFAGVEDTQYF

J: TRBJ2-5
D: TRBD2
V: TRBV28
size: NA
CDR3: CASSPRTSGRETQYF

J: TRBJ2-1
D: NA
V: TRBV7-9
size: NA
CDR3: CASSYNEQFF

J: TRBJ1-4
D: NA
V: TRBV7-3
size: NA
CDR3: CASSLSGITNEKLFF

J: TRBJ1-6
D: NA
V: TRBV27
size: NA
CDR3: CASGSSGSSYNSPLHF

J: TRBJ2-5
D: NA
V: TRBV18
size: NA
CDR3: CASSPPEGAYQETQYF

J: TRBJ2-7
D: NA
V: TRBV7-6
size: NA
CDR3: CASSLGQYEQYF

J: TRBJ1-1
D: NA
V: TRBV13
size: NA
CDR3: CASSLVDGNTEAFF

J: TRBJ2-7
D: TRBD1
V: TRBV7-9
size: NA
CDR3: CASSLAEGQVYEQYF

J: TRBJ2-5
D: NA
V: TRBV6-4
size: NA
CDR3: CASRAQKHVEETQYF

J: TRBJ2-3
D: NA
V: TRBV21-1
size: NA
CDR3: CARQREIADTQYF

J: TRBJ1-1
D: TRBD1
V: TRBV2
size: NA
CDR3: CATPGQPLNTEAFF